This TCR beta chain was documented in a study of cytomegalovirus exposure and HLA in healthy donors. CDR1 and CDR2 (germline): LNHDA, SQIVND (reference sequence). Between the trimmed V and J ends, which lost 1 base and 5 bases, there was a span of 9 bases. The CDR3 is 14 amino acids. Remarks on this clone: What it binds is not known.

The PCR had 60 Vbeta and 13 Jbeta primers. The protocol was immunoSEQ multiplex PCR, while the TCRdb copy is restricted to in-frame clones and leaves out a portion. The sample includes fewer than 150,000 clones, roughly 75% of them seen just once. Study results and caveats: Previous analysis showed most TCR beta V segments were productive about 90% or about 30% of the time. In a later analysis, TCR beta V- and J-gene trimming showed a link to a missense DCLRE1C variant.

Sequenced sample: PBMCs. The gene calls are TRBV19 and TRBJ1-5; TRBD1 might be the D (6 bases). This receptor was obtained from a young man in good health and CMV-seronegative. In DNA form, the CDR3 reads TGTGCCAGTAGTATAGGGCCAGGGGATCAGCCCCAGCATTTT. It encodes CASSIGPGDQPQHF.